The 5 T cell receptor beta chains below all came from one sample that was sequenced in a study of OX40 agonist ivuxolimab in advanced cancers. The data were produced by immunoSEQ multiplex PCR, yet TCRdb's version contains in-frame clones alone and is incomplete. In the table there are about 46,000 clones, about 91% of which are singletons. The sample in question was CD4+ or CD8+ T cells sorted from blood, obtained in a trial of the OX40 agonist ivuxolimab. Source of these receptors: an adult with an advanced solid tumor such as melanoma, head and neck, liver or kidney cancer.

The CDR3 DNA reads as TGTGCCACCCGAGGGGGTTGGACCGGGGAGCTGTTTTTT. It encodes CATRGGWTGELFF. V gene TRBV19 combines with J gene TRBJ2-2, with TRBD1 as a possible D gene (6 bases). The V gene lost 10 bases and the J gene lost 5 bases, with 14 bases spanning the gap. This CDR3 spans 13 amino acids. Germline V gives CDR1 LNHDA, CDR2 SQIVND (reference sequence). Full variable domain (remainder filled in from reference TRBV19 and TRBJ2-2): DGGITQSPKYLFRKEGQNVTLSCEQNLNHDAMYWYRQDPGQGLRLIYYSQIVNDFQKGDIAEGYSVSREKKESFPLTVTSAQKNPTAFYLCATRGGWTGELFFGEGSRLTVL.

This clone was seen just once. The chain recombines TRBV7-2 with TRBJ1-1; D remains unclear. V shed 3 bases and J shed 1 base, with 6 bases lying between them. This CDR3 has 13 residues. Germline V lookup: CDR1 SGHTA, CDR2 FQGNSA. The CDR3 is CASSLWGNTEAFF. The CDR3 DNA reads TGTGCCAGCAGCTTGTGGGGGAACACTGAAGCTTTCTTT.

This rearrangement joins TRBV7-9 to TRBJ2-1; D gene uncertain. Trimming stripped 4 bases from V and 12 bases from J, with 13 bases between. This CDR3 has 12 residues. Germline CDR1 SEHNR, CDR2 FQNEAQ (reference sequence). The CDR3 sequence is CASSYGPPGQFF. The CDR3 DNA reads TGTGCCAGCAGCTACGGACCCCCTGGGCAGTTCTTC.

This clone was counted once. The chain carries TRBV15 and TRBJ1-4; maybe TRBD1 (6 bases). Trimming left V 0 bases short and J 5 bases short, with 13 bases between. The CDR3 totals 16 residues. Germline CDR1 reads LNHNV; CDR2 reads YYDKDF (reference sequence). CDR3 sequence (DNA): TGTGCCACCAGCAGAGATAGGAACAGGGCGAATGAAAAACTGTTTTTT. Translated: CATSRDRNRANEKLFF.

The chain carries TRBV27 and TRBJ2-7, with D maybe TRBD1 (6 bases). The CDR3 is made up of 13 amino acids. The V gene's germline CDR1 is MNHEY and CDR2 SMNVEV (reference sequence). The V end lost 3 bases, the J end lost 6 bases, and 12 bases lay between the germline ends. The CDR3, as DNA: TGTGCCAGCAGTTTTGTGGGGGCCCCCGAGCAGTACGTC. It is translated as CASSFVGAPEQYV.